Below are 25 T cell receptor beta chains sequenced from a single sample in a study of T cell changes during pregnancy in multiple sclerosis. Sequenced by immunoSEQ multiplex PCR; TCRdb stores in-frame clones only, minus some. In the table there are about 40,000 clones, around nine tenths of which are singletons. This material consisted of peripheral blood, taken before pregnancy. These receptors all come from a female donor with multiple sclerosis, enrolled in a pregnancy study.

The chain carries TRBV14 and TRBJ2-1; D not certain. The CDR3 is 16 residues long. Per germline, CDR1 SGHDN and CDR2 FVKESK. V lost 4 bases and J lost 5, with 18 bases in between. The CDR3 nucleotides read TGTGCCAGCAGCCCGCTCGCAGGTGGGCCAAACAATGAGCAGTTCTTC. Protein product: CASSPLAGGPNNEQFF.

In DNA form, the CDR3 reads TGTGCCAGCAGCTGGACTAGCGGGGGGGGCAATGAGCAGTTCTTC. Translation gives CASSWTSGGGNEQFF. The chain combines TRBV5-4 with TRBJ2-1; 15 bases match TRBD2. The CDR3 sequence is 15 residues long. Germline V CDR1 and CDR2: SGHNT, YYREEE (reference sequence). V lost 3 bases and J lost 6; bases outside the gene matches: 1.

This chain's CDR3 is CASSFIGAEAFF. The CDR3 coding sequence is TGTGCCAGCAGTTTCATCGGGGCTGAAGCTTTCTTT. The V call is TRBV28, the J call TRBJ1-1; D not certain. Germline values: CDR1 MDHEN, CDR2 SYDVKM. The CDR3 loop spans 12 amino acids. Trimming took off 3 bases at V and 6 bases at J, with 8 bases between the two ends.

The gene calls are TRBV28 and TRBJ1-4; TRBD1 matches at 7 bases. The CDR3 extends over 16 amino acids. Losses at the gene ends were 5 bases for V and 1 base for J; bases not matched to a gene: 7. Germline V gene data show CDR1 as MDHEN and CDR2 as SYDVKM. The CDR3 sequence is CASSQGQQETNEKLFF. CDR3 DNA: TGTGCCAGCAGTCAGGGACAGCAGGAAACTAATGAAAAACTGTTTTTT.

The chain combines TRBV21-1 with TRBJ2-7; the table's D gene call, TRBD2, was not cross checked with the DNA. TRBV21-1 corresponds to a pseudogene. The CDR3 totals 12 residues. The CDR3 DNA follows: TGTGCCAGCAGCAAAGCGGTACTTCCTCAGTACTTC. Translated: CASSKAVLPQYF.

In DNA, the CDR3 is TGCGCCAGCGGGTCGGCGCCGGGACAGGGGACCTACAATGAGCAGTTCTTC. Translated, it gives CASGSAPGQGTYNEQFF. The rearrangement uses TRBV10-1 and TRBJ2-1; TRBD1 aligns across 10 bases. Unmatched junction bases numbered 12, after V lost 8 bases and J lost 2 bases. Per germline, CDR1 WNHNN and CDR2 SYGVQD (reference sequence). The CDR3 sequence is 17 residues long.

This clone was detected only once. The CDR3 sequence is CASALQASAYEQYF. In DNA, the CDR3 is TGTGCCAGCGCCTTACAGGCTAGCGCCTACGAGCAGTACTTC. The chain carries TRBV28 and TRBJ2-7, with D tentatively TRBD2 (6 bases). The CDR3 has 14 residues. V lost 8 bases and J 2 bases, leaving 16 bases between the germline ends. Germline V gene sequence: CDR1 MDHEN, CDR2 SYDVKM.

This chain uses TRBV19 with TRBJ2-5; 9 positions match TRBD1. Germline CDR1 reads LNHDA; CDR2 reads SQIVND (reference sequence). The length of the CDR3 is 15 residues. The ends lost 1 base at V and 9 bases at J; junction bases unmatched: 9. DNA for the CDR3: TGTGCCAGTAGTATAGCCCTAACAGGGGGCCGGGCCCAGTACTTC. The encoded protein is CASSIALTGGRAQYF.

The chain uses TRBV12-5 and TRBJ2-7; D might be TRBD1 (5 bases). Germline CDR1 and CDR2: LGHNT and FRNRAP. The CDR3 is 15 residues long. The V gene lost 0 bases and the J gene lost 3 bases, with 12 bases spanning the gap. The CDR3 bases are TGTGCTAGTGGTTTGGTAGTGGGGCAGAACTACGAGCAGTACTTC. It is translated as CASGLVVGQNYEQYF. The full variable domain, completed using reference TRBV12-5 and TRBJ2-7, is DARVTQTPRHKVTEMGQEVTMRCQPILGHNTVFWYRQTMMQGLELLAYFRNRAPLDDSGMPKDRFSAEMPDATLATLKIQPSEPRDSAVYFCASGLVVGQNYEQYFGPGTRLTVT.

The V call is TRBV9, the J call TRBJ2-5; a weak D match, TRBD1 (5 bases). CDR1 and CDR2 from the germline V gene are SGDLS and YYNGEE. V lost 2 bases, J lost 0 bases, and 14 bases lay in between. The CDR3 is 16 residues long. The CDR3 here is CASSVSGLGYQETQYF. In DNA form, the CDR3 reads TGTGCCAGCAGCGTGTCAGGGTTGGGGTACCAAGAGACCCAGTACTTC.

The chain is built from TRBV7-9 and TRBJ2-3; D possibly corresponds to TRBD1 (6 bases). CDR1 is SEHNR, CDR2 FQNEAQ, per germline (reference sequence). Trimming stripped 5 bases from V and 4 bases from J, with 16 bases between. The CDR3 covers 15 residues. CDR3 region: CASSLRTVESDTQYF. In nucleotides, the CDR3 is TGTGCCAGCAGCCTCCGGACAGTCGAGTCAGATACGCAGTATTTT.

The chain uses TRBV9 and TRBJ2-1, with 10 positions matching TRBD2. The V segment lost 3 bases and the J segment 0 bases; nucleotides outside the gene matches: 3. This CDR3 comprises 16 residues. From germline, CDR1 is SGDLS and CDR2 YYNGEE. Here the CDR3 reads CASSARLAGSYNEQFF. CDR3 sequence (DNA): TGTGCCAGCAGCGCACGACTAGCGGGCTCCTACAATGAGCAGTTCTTC. The full variable domain, in which reference TRBV9 and TRBJ2-1 provide the parts outside the CDR3, is DSGVTQTPKHLITATGQRVTLRCSPRSGDLSVYWYQQSLDQGLQFLIQYYNGEERAKGNILERFSAQQFPDLHSELNLSSLELGDSALYFCASSARLAGSYNEQFFGPGTRLTVL.

The V and J genes are TRBV5-6 and TRBJ2-7; TRBD2 matches at 7 bases. V was clipped by 2 bases and J by 1 base; unmatched bases: 6. Germline CDR1 SGHDT, CDR2 YYEEEE. The CDR3 has 15 residues. The CDR3 DNA reads TGTGCCAGCAGCTTCTTAGCGGGTGAGTCCTACGAGCAGTACTTC. Protein product: CASSFLAGESYEQYF. The full variable domain, with the rest looked up from reference TRBV5-6 and TRBJ2-7, is DAGVTQSPTHLIKTRGQQVTLRCSPKSGHDTVSWYQQALGQGPQFIFQYYEEEERQRGNFPDRFSGHQFPNYSSELNVNALLLGDSALYLCASSFLAGESYEQYFGPGTRLTVT.

The chain combines TRBV5-1 with TRBJ1-5, with TRBD1 identical over 9 bases. The trim removed 2 bases at V and 6 bases at J, leaving 3 bases unmatched. Germline CDR1 is SGHRS and CDR2 is YFSETQ. This CDR3 region has 14 residues. The CDR3 bases are TGCGCCAGCAGCTTAGGGACAGGGACTCAGCCCCAGCATTTT. It yields the protein CASSLGTGTQPQHF. The full variable domain, with the rest looked up from reference TRBV5-1 and TRBJ1-5, is KAGVTQTPRYLIKTRGQQVTLSCSPISGHRSVSWYQQTPGQGLQFLFEYFSETQRNKGNFPGRFSGRQFSNSRSEMNVSTLELGDSALYLCASSLGTGTQPQHFGDGTRLSIL.

The chain employs TRBV19 and TRBJ2-7; 8 bases map to TRBD2. Germline assignment: CDR1 LNHDA and CDR2 SQIVND (reference sequence). There are 15 residues in the CDR3. V dropped 2 bases and J dropped 7; count of bases not matched to a gene: 10. CDR3 residues: CASSITAGGMEEQYF. The CDR3 bases are TGTGCCAGTAGTATAACGGCGGGAGGAATGGAAGAGCAGTACTTC.

The rearrangement uses TRBV9 and TRBJ2-7; the D gene is possibly TRBD2 (6 bases). The CDR3 spans 13 residues. Trimming pared 5 bases from V and 3 bases from J, leaving 12 bases between. The V gene's germline CDR1 is SGDLS and CDR2 YYNGEE. CDR3 in amino acids: CASSGSGGYEQYF. In DNA form, the CDR3 reads TGTGCCAGCAGTGGGTCCGGGGGCTACGAGCAGTACTTC.

The chain carries TRBV29-1 and TRBJ2-7, with D perhaps TRBD2 (7 bases). V lost 7 bases and J lost 0, with 13 bases in between. This CDR3 region has 13 residues. Germline loops: CDR1 SQVTM, CDR2 ANQGSEA. The CDR3 DNA reads TGCAGCGGGAGGGGGGGCAGCTCCTACGAGCAGTACTTC. Translating gives CSGRGGSSYEQYF.

The chain carries TRBV10-3 and TRBJ2-4; maybe TRBD1 (7 bases). This CDR3 is 16 amino acids long. The V and J ends lost 0 bases and 6 bases respectively, with 15 bases between them. The germline V gene has CDR1 ENHRY and CDR2 SYGVKD. The CDR3 DNA is TGTGCCATCAGTGAGTCGTCCGGGGGACAGTCAAACATTCAGTACTTC. Its translation: CAISESSGGQSNIQYF.

This clone was picked up one time. The chain links TRBV4-3 to TRBJ2-7, with 11 bases that match TRBD1. The CDR3 runs 15 residues. Trimming removed 5 bases from V and 2 bases from J; junction bases left unmatched: 5. Germline CDR1 and CDR2: LGHNA and YSLEER. The CDR3 sequence is CASSEGQGGPYEQYF. CDR3 sequence (DNA): TGCGCCAGCAGCGAGGGACAGGGGGGTCCCTACGAGCAGTACTTC.

This sequence joins TRBV4-2 and TRBJ1-1, with TRBD1 matching 7 bases. The CDR3 sequence is 16 residues long. Germline V lookup: CDR1 LGHNA, CDR2 YNFKEQ. J lost 5 bases, V lost 0 bases, and 9 bases had no gene match. This chain's CDR3 is CASSQDKTGQKTEAFF. The DNA of the CDR3 is TGTGCCAGCAGCCAAGATAAGACAGGGCAAAAGACTGAAGCTTTCTTT.

Concerning this clone itself: The identical CDR3 is also encoded by other nucleotide sequences in the sample. V usage is TRBV5-1 and J usage is TRBJ2-3; 12 bases line up with TRBD1. Germline CDR1 and CDR2: SGHRS and YFSETQ. V dropped 4 bases and J dropped 2; count of bases not matched to a gene: 2. This CDR3 contains 15 residues. CDR3 nucleotide sequence: TGCGCCAGCAGCCCGGGACAGGGGGCCACAGATACGCAGTATTTT. Translation gives CASSPGQGATDTQYF.

V is TRBV11-2 and J is TRBJ1-2; no firm D call. Germline V CDR1 and CDR2: SGHAT, FQNNGV. CDR3 length equals 14 residues. V lost 2 bases, J lost 1 base, and 8 bases lay in between. CDR3 amino acids: CASSLIGFNYGYTF. The CDR3 coding sequence is TGTGCCAGCAGCTTAATTGGCTTTAACTATGGCTACACCTTC.

V and J are TRBV5-1 and TRBJ1-2; no clear D gene. The germline V gene has CDR1 SGHRS and CDR2 YFSETQ. Trimming removed 3 bases at V and 3 bases at J, with 18 bases between. The CDR3 contains 16 residues. The CDR3 nucleotides are TGCGCCAGCAGCTCCAAATACACCAACAATTACTATGGCTACACCTTC. This encodes CASSSKYTNNYYGYTF.

This clone was seen a single time. The chain couples TRBV7-3 to TRBJ1-2; possibly TRBD1 for D (6 bases). The V gene lost 4 bases and the J gene lost 4 bases, with 13 bases spanning the gap. Per germline, CDR1 SGHTA and CDR2 FQGTGA. The CDR3 runs 14 residues. CDR3 coding DNA: TGTGCCAGCAGCTCACTCGGACAGCTCTATGGCTACACCTTC. This codes for CASSSLGQLYGYTF.

The chain couples TRBV6-4 to TRBJ1-5, with 9 nucleotides matching TRBD1. The ends lost 0 bases at V and 7 bases at J; junction bases unmatched: 4. The CDR3 is 15 residues long. Germline CDR1 and CDR2: MRHNA and SNTAGT. The CDR3 DNA reads TGTGCCAGCAGTGACTCAGACAGGGGGGGACAGCCCCAGCATTTT. Amino acids: CASSDSDRGGQPQHF.